One sample yielded the 13 T cell receptor beta chains listed below, sequenced in a study of graft-versus-host responses after intestinal transplantation. These TCRs are of unknown antigen specificity. The repertoire was sequenced with immunoSEQ multiplex PCR; TCRdb's copy has only in-frame clones and lacks some. Seen here are 100,000 to 120,000 clones, around 95% observed once, and the top ten hold around 0.55%. Here the sequenced sample was unstimulated CD8+ T cells sorted from spleen or lymph node cells, taken before intestinal transplant. These receptors all stem from a human donor who received an intestinal transplant.

This clone was counted a single time. The chain links TRBV28 to TRBJ2-3; TRBD1 might be the D (6 bases). V lost 2 bases and J lost 2, with 17 bases in between. The CDR3 runs 17 residues. CDR1 and CDR2 from the germline V gene are MDHEN and SYDVKM. CDR3: CASSLRGTGKNTDTQYF. CDR3 coding DNA: TGTGCCAGCAGTTTAAGGGGTACAGGGAAAAACACAGATACGCAGTATTTT.

This chain links TRBV9 with TRBJ2-1; TRBD1 might be the D (5 bases). The length of the CDR3 is 18 residues. Between the trimmed V and J ends, which lost 0 bases and 5 bases, there was a span of 21 bases. Per germline, CDR1 SGDLS and CDR2 YYNGEE. Here the CDR3 reads CASSVATRQPAAHNEQFF. The CDR3 bases are TGTGCCAGCAGCGTAGCTACAAGACAGCCGGCGGCCCACAATGAGCAGTTCTTC.

This chain links TRBV7-9 with TRBJ2-3, with no clear D. The CDR3 is 17 amino acids. The germline V and J ends were trimmed by 0 bases and 5 bases, with 18 bases remaining between them. Germline V lookup: CDR1 SEHNR, CDR2 FQNEAQ (reference sequence). The CDR3 DNA is TGTGCCAGCAGCTTAGCGCGTCCCGTACGGTGGGAAGATACGCAGTATTTT. The encoded protein is CASSLARPVRWEDTQYF.

The chain has TRBV5-1 and TRBJ2-5, with 7 nucleotides matching TRBD2. Germline loops: CDR1 SGHRS, CDR2 YFSETQ. The CDR3 totals 14 residues. V was pared by 6 bases and J by 0 bases, with 5 bases of the junction left unmatched. CDR3 amino acids: CASKLADYQETQYF. The CDR3 bases are TGCGCCAGCAAGCTAGCGGACTACCAAGAGACCCAGTACTTC.

This sequence joins TRBV6-5 and TRBJ2-1; 7 positions agree with TRBD1. CDR1 and CDR2 (germline): MNHEY, SVGAGI. This CDR3 is 15 amino acids long. Unmatched junction bases numbered 10, after V lost 2 bases and J lost 9 bases. The CDR3 is CASSYQTQGSGEQFF. The CDR3 nucleotides read TGTGCCAGCAGTTACCAAACACAGGGGTCCGGTGAGCAGTTCTTC.

The gene calls are TRBV9 and TRBJ2-7; 9 nucleotides align to TRBD1. The CDR3 spans 15 residues. Trimming cost V 3 bases and J 5 bases; bases outside gene matches: 9. In germline, CDR1 is SGDLS, CDR2 YYNGEE. Here the CDR3 reads CASSEFGQGLDEQYF. In DNA, the CDR3 is TGTGCCAGCAGCGAGTTCGGACAGGGGCTCGACGAGCAGTACTTC.

The chain joins TRBV7-6 to TRBJ2-3; 9 nucleotides match TRBD1. This CDR3 region has 15 residues. V shed 4 bases and J 1 base; nucleotides not matched to a gene: 3. Germline V gene sequence: CDR1 SGHVS, CDR2 FNYEAQ. As DNA, the CDR3 is TGTGCCAGCAGCTCACGACAGGGGGGCACAGATACGCAGTATTTT. Translation gives CASSSRQGGTDTQYF.

The rearrangement uses TRBV19 and TRBJ2-7, with D tentatively TRBD1 or TRBD2 (5 bases each). Germline V gene lookup returns CDR1 LNHDA and CDR2 SQIVND (reference sequence). The CDR3 has 15 amino acids. Trimming stripped 1 base from V and 0 bases from J, with 10 bases between. CDR3 coding DNA: TGTGCCAGTAGTATAGTTGGGGACCACTCCTACGAGCAGTACTTC. Translation: CASSIVGDHSYEQYF.

V is TRBV2 and J is TRBJ2-3; 9 positions agree with TRBD2. V lost 2 bases and J lost 3; bases outside the gene matches: 0. The CDR3 extends over 14 amino acids. Germline V gene sequence: CDR1 SNHLY, CDR2 FYNNEI. CDR3 loop: CASSELAGTDTQYF. The CDR3 DNA follows: TGTGCCAGCAGTGAACTAGCGGGGACAGATACGCAGTATTTT.

The chain recombines TRBV7-3 with TRBJ1-1; the D is unclear. Trimming took off 3 bases at V and 3 bases at J, with 5 bases between the two ends. The CDR3 length is 12 residues. Germline CDR1 and CDR2: SGHTA and FQGTGA. CDR3 coding DNA: TGTGCCAGCAGCTTTAAGTACACTGAAGCTTTCTTT. Translating it yields CASSFKYTEAFF.

V and J are TRBV29-1 and TRBJ2-1; 7 nucleotides line up with TRBD1. Germline CDR1 SQVTM, CDR2 ANQGSEA. The CDR3 runs to 12 residues. The trim removed 0 bases at V and 16 bases at J, leaving 9 bases unmatched. Here the CDR3 DNA reads TGCAGCGTTGAAGATCTTCGGGACAGCGAATTCTTC. Translating gives CSVEDLRDSEFF.

This sequence joins TRBV29-1 and TRBJ1-3; a possible D gene is TRBD1 (5 bases). CDR1 and CDR2 from the germline V gene are SQVTM and ANQGSEA. The CDR3 is made up of 14 amino acids. Trimming took 4 bases from V and 3 from J, leaving 13 bases between them. In nucleotides, the CDR3 is TGCAGCGTTGGCACAGGCATCCTTGGAAACACCATATATTTT. Its translation: CSVGTGILGNTIYF.

The gene calls are TRBV6-5 and TRBJ2-1, with 10 bases identical to TRBD2. The CDR3 consists of 16 residues. Germline V gives CDR1 MNHEY, CDR2 SVGAGI. Trimming cost V 0 bases and J 7 bases; bases outside gene matches: 6. The CDR3 protein is CASSYSASGSRNEQFF. CDR3 DNA sequence: TGTGCCAGCAGTTACTCGGCTAGCGGGAGTAGAAATGAGCAGTTCTTC.